This is a list of T cell receptor beta chains from one sample in a study of T cell responses to AZD1222 COVID-19 vaccine. Method: immunoSEQ multiplex PCR; TCRdb's copy keeps in-frame clones and lacks some. The sample carries approximately 92,000 clones, 91% recorded once. This specimen consisted of peripheral blood, obtained on day 0 of AZD1222 vaccination. The receptors were sampled from an adult in good health. Both conserved end residues are part of each CDR3. A D gene is named only where the DNA matches it firmly. The size of a clone is reported for some rows only, either as once, few or many, or as a class for expanded clones.

.,.,TRBJ1-4,TRBV23-1,TGCGCCAGCAGTCCGGGAACAGGGTACGGTGAAAAACTGTTTTTT,CASSPGTGYGEKLFF
TRBD2,.,TRBJ2-1,TRBV5-4,TGTGCCAGCAGCTTGGGGGCGGGAGGGCGTTACAATGAGCAGTTCTTC,CASSLGAGGRYNEQFF
.,.,TRBJ1-6,TRBV9,TGTGCCAGCACGGCCAGTAATAATTCACCCCTCCACTTT,CASTASNNSPLHF
.,.,TRBJ2-1,TRBV6-5,TGTGCCAGCAGTTACCGGACAGAGGGAAATGAGCAGTTCTTC,CASSYRTEGNEQFF
TRBD2,.,TRBJ2-3,TRBV2,TGTGCCAGCAGTGAGGGGTCTAGCGGGCCCACAGATACGCAGTATTTT,CASSEGSSGPTDTQYF
.,once,TRBJ1-1,TRBV5-1,TGCGCCAGCAGTTTTTGGAGTAACACTGAAGCTTTCTTT,CASSFWSNTEAFF
.,.,TRBJ1-2,TRBV9,TGTGCCAGCAGCGCCCAGGTCGGGCACTATGGCTACACCTTC,CASSAQVGHYGYTF
TRBD1,.,TRBJ1-5,TRBV6-1,TGTGCCAGCAGTGAGGACAGGGGCGCTCATGCCCAGCATTTT,CASSEDRGAHAQHF
TRBD1,.,TRBJ2-1,TRBV11-3,TGTGCCAGCAGCTCTGGGACAGGGAGTACGGATGAGCAGTTCTTC,CASSSGTGSTDEQFF
.,.,TRBJ2-5,TRBV5-8,TGTGCCAGCAGCTTGGGACAGGCCGACCAAGAGACCCAGTACTTC,CASSLGQADQETQYF
TRBD2,.,TRBJ2-1,TRBV7-2,TGTGCCAGCAGCTTAAGCCTAGCGGGGAACAATGAGCAGTTCTTC,CASSLSLAGNNEQFF
.,.,TRBJ2-2,TRBV6-6,TGTGCCAGCATGGCCGGGCGAAACACCGGGGAGCTGTTTTTT,CASMAGRNTGELFF
.,.,TRBJ1-2,TRBV5-1,TGCGCCAGCAGCTTGGGCCAGGCGGGCTATGGCTACACCTTC,CASSLGQAGYGYTF
.,once,TRBJ2-2,TRBV15,TGTGCCACCAGCAGAACAGGGAACACCGGGGAGCTGTTTTTT,CATSRTGNTGELFF
.,.,TRBJ2-3,TRBV6-5,TGTGCCAGCAGTTACGCGGAAACAGATACGCAGTATTTT,CASSYAETDTQYF